This record looks at one TCR beta chain sequence and its context. Produced via immunoSEQ multiplex PCR; TCRdb's table is partial and in-frame only. The table shows about 200,000 clones, with about 88% occurring only once. These data are taken from a study of blood T cell repertoires in COVID-19. Germline CDR1 and CDR2: MNHNS and SASEGT. With 4 bases removed from V and 0 bases from J, the gap between germline ends came to 12 bases. CDR3 size: 16 residues. The chain carries TRBV6-1 and TRBJ2-2, with D unresolved. The sequencing sample was made of peripheral blood. This receptor was identified in a man aged 40-49 years with active or convalescent COVID-19. The CDR3 nucleotides read TGTGCCAGCAGTGCCCGGAGAATTACGAACACCGGGGAGCTGTTTTTT. It translates to CASSARRITNTGELFF.